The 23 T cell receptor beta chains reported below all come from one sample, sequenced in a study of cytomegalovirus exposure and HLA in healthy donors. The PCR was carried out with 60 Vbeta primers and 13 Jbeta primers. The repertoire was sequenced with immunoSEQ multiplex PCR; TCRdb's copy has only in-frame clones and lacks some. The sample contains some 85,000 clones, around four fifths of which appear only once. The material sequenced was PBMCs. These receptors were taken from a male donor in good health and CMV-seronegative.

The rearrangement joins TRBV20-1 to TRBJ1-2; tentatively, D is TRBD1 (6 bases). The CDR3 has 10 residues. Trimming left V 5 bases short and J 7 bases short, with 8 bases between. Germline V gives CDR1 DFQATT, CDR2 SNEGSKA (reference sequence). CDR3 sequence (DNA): TGCAGTGCTTTCAGGGGTGGCTACACCTTC. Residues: CSAFRGGYTF.

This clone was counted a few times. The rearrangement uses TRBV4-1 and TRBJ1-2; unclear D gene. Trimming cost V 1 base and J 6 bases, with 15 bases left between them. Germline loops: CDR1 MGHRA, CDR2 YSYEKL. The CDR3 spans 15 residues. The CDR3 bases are TGCGCCAGCAGCCAAGGTCCGTCAACTCCCGATGGCTACACCTTC. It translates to CASSQGPSTPDGYTF.

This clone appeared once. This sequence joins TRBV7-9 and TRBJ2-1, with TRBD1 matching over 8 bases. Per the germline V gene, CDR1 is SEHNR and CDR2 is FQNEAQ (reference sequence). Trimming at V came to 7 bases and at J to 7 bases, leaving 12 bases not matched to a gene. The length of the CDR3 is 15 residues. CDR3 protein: CASTAGQGARNEQFF. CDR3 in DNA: TGTGCCAGCACCGCTGGGCAGGGGGCGAGAAATGAGCAGTTCTTC.

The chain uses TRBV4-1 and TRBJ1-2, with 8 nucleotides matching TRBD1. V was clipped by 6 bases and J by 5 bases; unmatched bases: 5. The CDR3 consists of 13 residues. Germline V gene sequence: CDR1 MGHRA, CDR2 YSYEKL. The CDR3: CASSLTGDYGYTF. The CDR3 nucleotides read TGCGCCAGCAGTCTGACAGGGGATTATGGCTACACCTTC.

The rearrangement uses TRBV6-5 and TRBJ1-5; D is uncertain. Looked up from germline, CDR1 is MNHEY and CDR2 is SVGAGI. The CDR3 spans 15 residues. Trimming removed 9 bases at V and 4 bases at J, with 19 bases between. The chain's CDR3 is CASSLGEPPNQPQHF. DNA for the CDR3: TGTGCCAGTTCTTTGGGCGAACCTCCAAATCAGCCCCAGCATTTT.

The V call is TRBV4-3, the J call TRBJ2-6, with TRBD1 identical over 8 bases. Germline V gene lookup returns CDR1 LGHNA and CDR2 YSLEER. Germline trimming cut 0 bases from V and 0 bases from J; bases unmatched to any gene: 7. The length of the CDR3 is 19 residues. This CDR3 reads CASSQDATGARSGANVLTF. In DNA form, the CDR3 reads TGCGCCAGCAGCCAAGACGCGACAGGGGCCCGCTCTGGGGCCAACGTCCTGACTTTC.

CDR3 DNA sequence: TGCAGCGTCACTAGCGGGGGGTACTCTGGGGCCAACGTCCTGACTTTC. Protein sequence: CSVTSGGYSGANVLTF. The chain links TRBV29-1 to TRBJ2-6; 12 nucleotides align to TRBD2. Germline CDR1 is SQVTM and CDR2 is ANQGSEA. The V and J ends lost 6 bases and 0 bases, in that order; junction bases with no gene match: 3. The CDR3 runs 16 residues.

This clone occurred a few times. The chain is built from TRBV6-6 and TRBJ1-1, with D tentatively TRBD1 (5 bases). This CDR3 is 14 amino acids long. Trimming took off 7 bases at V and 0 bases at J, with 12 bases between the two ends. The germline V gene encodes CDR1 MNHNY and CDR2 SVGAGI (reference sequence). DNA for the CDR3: TGTGCCAGCACCGGGGGACTTGTGAACACTGAAGCTTTCTTT. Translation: CASTGGLVNTEAFF.

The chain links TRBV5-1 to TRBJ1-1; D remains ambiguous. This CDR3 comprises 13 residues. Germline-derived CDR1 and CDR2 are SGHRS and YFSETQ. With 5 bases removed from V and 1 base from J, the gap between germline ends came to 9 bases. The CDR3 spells CASRAEENTEAFF. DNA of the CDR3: TGCGCCAGCAGGGCTGAAGAGAACACTGAAGCTTTCTTT.

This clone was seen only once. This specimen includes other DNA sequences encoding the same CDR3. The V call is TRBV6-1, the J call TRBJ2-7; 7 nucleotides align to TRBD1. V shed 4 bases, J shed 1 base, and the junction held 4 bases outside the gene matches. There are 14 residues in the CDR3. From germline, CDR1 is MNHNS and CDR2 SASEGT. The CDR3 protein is CASSGRDRSYEQYF. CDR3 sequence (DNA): TGTGCCAGCAGTGGCCGGGACAGATCCTACGAGCAGTACTTC.

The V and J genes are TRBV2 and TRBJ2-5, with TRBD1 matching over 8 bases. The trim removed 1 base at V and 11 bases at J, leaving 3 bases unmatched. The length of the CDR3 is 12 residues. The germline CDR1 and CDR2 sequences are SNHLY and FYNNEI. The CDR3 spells CASSEGTGTQYF. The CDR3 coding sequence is TGTGCCAGCAGTGAAGGGACAGGGACGCAGTACTTC.

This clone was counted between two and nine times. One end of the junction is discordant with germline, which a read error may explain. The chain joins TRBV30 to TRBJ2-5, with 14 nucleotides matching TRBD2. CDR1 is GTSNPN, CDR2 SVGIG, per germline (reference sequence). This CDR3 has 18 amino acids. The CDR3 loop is CAWSGRLTSGGAQEAQYF. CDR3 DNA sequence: TGTGCCTGGAGTGGGAGGCTGACTAGCGGGGGGGCTCAAGAGGCCCAGTACTTC.

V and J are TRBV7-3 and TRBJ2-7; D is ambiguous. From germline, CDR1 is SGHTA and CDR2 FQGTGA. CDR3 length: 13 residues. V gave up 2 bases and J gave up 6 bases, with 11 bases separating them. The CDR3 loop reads CASSLDYLGEQYF. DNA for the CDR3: TGTGCCAGCAGCTTAGATTATCTCGGCGAGCAGTACTTC.

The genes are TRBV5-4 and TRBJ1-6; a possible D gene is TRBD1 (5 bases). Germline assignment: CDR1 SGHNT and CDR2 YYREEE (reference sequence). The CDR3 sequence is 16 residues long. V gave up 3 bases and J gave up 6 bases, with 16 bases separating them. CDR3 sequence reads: CASSWIQGRSNSPLHF. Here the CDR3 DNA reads TGTGCCAGCAGCTGGATCCAGGGTAGATCTAATTCACCCCTCCACTTT.

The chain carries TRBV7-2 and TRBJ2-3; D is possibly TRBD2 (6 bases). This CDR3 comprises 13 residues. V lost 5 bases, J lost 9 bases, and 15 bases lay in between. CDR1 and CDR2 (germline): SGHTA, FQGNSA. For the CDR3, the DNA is TGTGCCAGCAGCGGAAGACCGGGAGAGACGCAGTATTTT. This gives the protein CASSGRPGETQYF.

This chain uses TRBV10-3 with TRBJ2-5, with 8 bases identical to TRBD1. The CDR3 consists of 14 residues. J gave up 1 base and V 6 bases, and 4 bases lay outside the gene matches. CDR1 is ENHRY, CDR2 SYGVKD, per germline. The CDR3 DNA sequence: TGTGCCATCAGGGACAGGGAGGCCCAAGAGACCCAGTACTTC. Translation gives CAIRDREAQETQYF.

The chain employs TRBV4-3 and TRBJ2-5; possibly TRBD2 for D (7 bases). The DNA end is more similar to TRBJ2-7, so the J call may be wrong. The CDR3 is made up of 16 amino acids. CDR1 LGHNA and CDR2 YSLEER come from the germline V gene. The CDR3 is CASSLARGGVSYEQYF. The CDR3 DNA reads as TGCGCCAGCAGCCTAGCGAGGGGGGGGGTCTCCTACGAGCAGTACTTC.

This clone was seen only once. CDR3 nucleotide sequence: TGTGCCAGCCTACGGGAGGACGCTTTCTTT. Translation: CASLREDAFF. The chain couples TRBV6-6 to TRBJ1-1, with D uncertain. V dropped 8 bases and J dropped 11 bases, with 12 bases sitting between them. Germline CDR1 and CDR2: MNHNY and SVGAGI (reference sequence). This CDR3 is 10 amino acids long.

The CDR3 DNA reads TGTGCCAGCAGCCGGGGACAGGATAATTCACCCCTCCACTTT. Translated, it gives CASSRGQDNSPLHF. The rearrangement links TRBV7-6 to TRBJ1-6, with TRBD1 matching over 8 bases. Germline-derived CDR1 and CDR2 are SGHVS and FNYEAQ. V lost 5 bases to trimming and J lost 5 bases; unmatched junction nucleotides: 2. The CDR3 length is 14 residues.

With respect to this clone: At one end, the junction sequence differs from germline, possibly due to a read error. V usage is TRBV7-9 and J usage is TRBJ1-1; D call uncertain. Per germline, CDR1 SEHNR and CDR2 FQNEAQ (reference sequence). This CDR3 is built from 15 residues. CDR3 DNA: TGTTCCAGCAGCCCCCAATCTGTGGCTAACACTGAAGCTTTCTTT. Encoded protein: CSSSPQSVANTEAFF.

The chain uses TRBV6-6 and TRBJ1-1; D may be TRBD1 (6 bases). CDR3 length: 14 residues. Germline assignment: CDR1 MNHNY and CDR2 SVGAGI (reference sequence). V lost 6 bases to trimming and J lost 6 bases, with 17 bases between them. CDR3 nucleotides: TGTGCCAGCAGGACCCCTACAGGGTACCCTGAAGCTTTCTTT. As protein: CASRTPTGYPEAFF.

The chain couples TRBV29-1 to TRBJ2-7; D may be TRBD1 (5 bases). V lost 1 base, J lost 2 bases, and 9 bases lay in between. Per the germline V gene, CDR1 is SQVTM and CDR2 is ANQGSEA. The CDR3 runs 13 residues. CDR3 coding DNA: TGCAGCGTTGAAGGACAGACGGCCTACGAGCAGTACTTC. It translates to CSVEGQTAYEQYF.

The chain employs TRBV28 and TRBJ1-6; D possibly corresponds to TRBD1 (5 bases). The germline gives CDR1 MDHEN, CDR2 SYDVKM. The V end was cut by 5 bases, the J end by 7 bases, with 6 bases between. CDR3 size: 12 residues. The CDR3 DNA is TGTGCCAGCAGTCACAGGAATTCACCCCTCCACTTT. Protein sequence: CASSHRNSPLHF.